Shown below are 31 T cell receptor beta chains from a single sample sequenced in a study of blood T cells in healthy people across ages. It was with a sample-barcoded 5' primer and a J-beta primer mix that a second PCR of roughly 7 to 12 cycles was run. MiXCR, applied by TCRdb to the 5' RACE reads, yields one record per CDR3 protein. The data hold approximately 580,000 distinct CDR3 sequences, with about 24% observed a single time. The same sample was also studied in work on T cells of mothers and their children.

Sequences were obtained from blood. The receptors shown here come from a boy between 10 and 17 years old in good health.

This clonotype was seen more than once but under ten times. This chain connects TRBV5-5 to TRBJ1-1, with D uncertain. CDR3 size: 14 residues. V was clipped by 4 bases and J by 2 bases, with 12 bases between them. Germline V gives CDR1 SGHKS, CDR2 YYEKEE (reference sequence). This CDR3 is CASSRDWVNTEAFF. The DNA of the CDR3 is TGTGCCAGCAGCCGAGACTGGGTAAACACTGAAGCTTTCTTT.

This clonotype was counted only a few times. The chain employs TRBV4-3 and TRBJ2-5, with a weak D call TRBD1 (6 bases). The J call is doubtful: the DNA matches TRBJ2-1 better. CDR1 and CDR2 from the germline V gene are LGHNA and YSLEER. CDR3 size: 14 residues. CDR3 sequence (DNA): TGCGCCAGCAGCCAAGAGGTGGACAGCTATGAGCAGTTCTTC. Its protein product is CASSQEVDSYEQFF.

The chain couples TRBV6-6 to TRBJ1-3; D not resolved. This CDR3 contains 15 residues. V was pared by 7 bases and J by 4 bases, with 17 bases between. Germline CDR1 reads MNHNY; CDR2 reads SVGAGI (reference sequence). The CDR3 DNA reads TGTGCCAGCACCCTGGGCGAAGGCATCGGAAACACCATATATTTT. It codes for CASTLGEGIGNTIYF.

The chain's CDR3 is CATSADRAYGYTF. DNA of the CDR3: TGTGCCACCAGTGCTGACAGAGCCTATGGCTACACCTTC. J is TRBJ1-2 and V is TRBV24-1; tentatively, D is TRBD1 (5 bases). Looked up from germline, CDR1 is KGHDR and CDR2 is SFDVKD. The V and J ends lost 5 bases and 4 bases respectively, with 10 bases between them. The CDR3 runs 13 residues.

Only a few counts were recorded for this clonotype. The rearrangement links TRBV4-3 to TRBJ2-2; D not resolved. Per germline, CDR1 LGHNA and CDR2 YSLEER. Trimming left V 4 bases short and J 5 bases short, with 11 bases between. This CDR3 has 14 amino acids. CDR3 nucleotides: TGCGCCAGCAGCCCCTTGGATTTTACCGGGGAGCTGTTTTTT. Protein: CASSPLDFTGELFF.

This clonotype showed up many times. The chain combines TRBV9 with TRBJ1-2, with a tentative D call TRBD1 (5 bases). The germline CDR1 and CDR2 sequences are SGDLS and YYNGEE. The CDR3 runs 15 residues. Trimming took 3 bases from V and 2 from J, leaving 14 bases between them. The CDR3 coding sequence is TGTGCCAGCAGCGCCTTCTCTGACAGCAACTATGGCTACACCTTC. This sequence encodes CASSAFSDSNYGYTF.

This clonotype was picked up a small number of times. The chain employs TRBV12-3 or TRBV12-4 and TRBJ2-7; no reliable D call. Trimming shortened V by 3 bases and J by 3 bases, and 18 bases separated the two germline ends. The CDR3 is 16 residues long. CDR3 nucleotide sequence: TGTGCCAGCAGTTTGGTAGCTTCTGTAGGATACTACGAGCAGTACTTC. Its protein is CASSLVASVGYYEQYF.

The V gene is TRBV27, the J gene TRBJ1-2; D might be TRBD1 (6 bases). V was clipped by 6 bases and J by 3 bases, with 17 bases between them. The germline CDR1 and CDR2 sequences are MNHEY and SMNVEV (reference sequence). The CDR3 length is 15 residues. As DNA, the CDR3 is TGTGCCAGCAGACGACCCACAGGGCTCCACTATGGCTACACCTTC. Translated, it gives CASRRPTGLHYGYTF.

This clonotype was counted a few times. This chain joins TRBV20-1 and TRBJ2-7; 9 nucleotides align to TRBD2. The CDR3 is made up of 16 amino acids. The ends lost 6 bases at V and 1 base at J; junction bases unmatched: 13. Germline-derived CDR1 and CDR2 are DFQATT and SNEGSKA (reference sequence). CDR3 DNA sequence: TGCAGTGCGACAGAGGACGCGGGAGGGATATCCTACGAGCAGTACTTC. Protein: CSATEDAGGISYEQYF.

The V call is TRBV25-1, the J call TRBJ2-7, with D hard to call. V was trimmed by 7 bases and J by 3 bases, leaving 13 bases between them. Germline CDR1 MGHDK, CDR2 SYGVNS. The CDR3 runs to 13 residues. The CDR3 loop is CASTNPSSYEQYF. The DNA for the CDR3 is TGTGCCAGCACAAACCCCTCAAGCTACGAGCAGTACTTC.

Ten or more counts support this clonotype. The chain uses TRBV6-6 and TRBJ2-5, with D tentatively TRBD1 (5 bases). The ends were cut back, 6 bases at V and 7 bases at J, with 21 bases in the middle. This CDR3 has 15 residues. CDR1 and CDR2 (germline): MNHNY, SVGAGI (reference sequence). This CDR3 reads CASSTALASTGTQYF. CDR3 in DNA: TGTGCCAGCAGCACGGCCCTCGCGTCAACAGGGACCCAGTACTTC.

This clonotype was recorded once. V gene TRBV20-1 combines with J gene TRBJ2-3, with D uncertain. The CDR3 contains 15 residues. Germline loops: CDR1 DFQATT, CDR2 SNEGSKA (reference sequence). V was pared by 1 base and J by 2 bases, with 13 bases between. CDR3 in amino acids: CSARARTGLTDTQYF. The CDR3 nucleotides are TGCAGTGCTAGAGCCCGTACCGGGCTCACAGATACGCAGTATTTT.

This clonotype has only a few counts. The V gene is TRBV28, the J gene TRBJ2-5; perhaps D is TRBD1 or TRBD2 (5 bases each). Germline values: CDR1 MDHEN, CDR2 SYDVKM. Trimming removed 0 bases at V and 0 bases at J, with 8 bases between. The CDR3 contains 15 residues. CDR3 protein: CASSLWGDHQETQYF. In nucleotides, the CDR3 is TGTGCCAGCAGTTTATGGGGGGACCACCAAGAGACCCAGTACTTC. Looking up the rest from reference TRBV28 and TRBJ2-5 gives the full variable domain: DVKVTQSSRYLVKRTGEKVFLECVQDMDHENMFWYRQDPGLGLRLIYFSYDVKMKEKGDIPEGYSVSREKKERFSLILESASTNQTSMYLCASSLWGDHQETQYFGPGTRLLVL.

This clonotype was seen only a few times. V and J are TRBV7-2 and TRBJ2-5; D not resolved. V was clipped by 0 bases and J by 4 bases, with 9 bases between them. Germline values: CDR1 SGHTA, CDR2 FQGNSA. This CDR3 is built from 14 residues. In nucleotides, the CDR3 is TGTGCCAGCAGCTTAGCAGGGAAAGGAGAGACCCAGTACTTC. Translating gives CASSLAGKGETQYF.

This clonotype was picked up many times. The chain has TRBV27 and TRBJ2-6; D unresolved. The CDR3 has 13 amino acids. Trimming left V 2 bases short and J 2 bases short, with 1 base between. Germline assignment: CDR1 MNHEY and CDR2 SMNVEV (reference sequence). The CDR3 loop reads CASSLAGANVLTF. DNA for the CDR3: TGTGCCAGCAGTTTAGCTGGGGCCAACGTCCTGACTTTC. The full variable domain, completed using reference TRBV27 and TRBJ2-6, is EAQVTQNPRYLITVTGKKLTVTCSQNMNHEYMSWYRQDPGLGLRQIYYSMNVEVTDKGDVPEGYKVSRKEKRNFPLILESPSPNQTSLYFCASSLAGANVLTFGAGSRLTVL.

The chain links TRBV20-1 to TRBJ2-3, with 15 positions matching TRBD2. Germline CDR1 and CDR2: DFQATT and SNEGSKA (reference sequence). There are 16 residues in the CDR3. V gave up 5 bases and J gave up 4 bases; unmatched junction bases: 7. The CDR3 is CSARRTSGGESDTQYF. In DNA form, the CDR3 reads TGCAGTGCTCGACGGACTAGCGGGGGGGAATCAGATACGCAGTATTTT.

The DNA of the CDR3 is TGCAGCGGGGTGGGGGTAGCCAAAAACATTCAGTACTTC. It encodes CSGVGVAKNIQYF. This chain joins TRBV20-1 and TRBJ2-4; D might be TRBD1 or TRBD2, each matching 5 bases. The germline CDR1 and CDR2 sequences are DFQATT and SNEGSKA (reference sequence). The CDR3 is made up of 13 amino acids.

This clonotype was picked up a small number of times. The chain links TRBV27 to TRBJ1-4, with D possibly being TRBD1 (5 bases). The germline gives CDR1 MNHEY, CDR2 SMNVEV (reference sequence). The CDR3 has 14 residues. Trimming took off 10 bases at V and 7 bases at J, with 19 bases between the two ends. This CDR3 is CATVKAQGFEKLFF. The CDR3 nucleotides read TGTGCCACCGTGAAGGCCCAGGGATTTGAAAAACTGTTTTTT. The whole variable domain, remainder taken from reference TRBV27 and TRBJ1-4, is EAQVTQNPRYLITVTGKKLTVTCSQNMNHEYMSWYRQDPGLGLRQIYYSMNVEVTDKGDVPEGYKVSRKEKRNFPLILESPSPNQTSLYFCATVKAQGFEKLFFGSGTQLSVL.

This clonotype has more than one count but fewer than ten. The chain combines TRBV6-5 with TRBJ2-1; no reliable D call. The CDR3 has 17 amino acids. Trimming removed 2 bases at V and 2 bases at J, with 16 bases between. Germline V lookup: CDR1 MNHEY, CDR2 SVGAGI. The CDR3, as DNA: TGTGCCAGCAGTTACCTCTCCAGTAGCTCGACCTACAATGAGCAGTTCTTC. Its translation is CASSYLSSSSTYNEQFF.

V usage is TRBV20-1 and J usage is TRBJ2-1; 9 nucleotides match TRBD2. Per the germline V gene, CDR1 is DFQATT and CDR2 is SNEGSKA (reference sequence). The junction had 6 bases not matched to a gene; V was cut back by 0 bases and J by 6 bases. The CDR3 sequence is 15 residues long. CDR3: CSARDRLADFNEQFF. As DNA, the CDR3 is TGCAGTGCTAGAGATAGACTAGCGGACTTCAATGAGCAGTTCTTC.

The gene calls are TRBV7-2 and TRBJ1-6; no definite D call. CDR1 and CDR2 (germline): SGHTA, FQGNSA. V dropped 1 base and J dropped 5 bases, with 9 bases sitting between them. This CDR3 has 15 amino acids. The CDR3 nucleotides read TGTGCCAGCAGCTTAGGAGGACGGCATAATTCACCCCTCCACTTT. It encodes CASSLGGRHNSPLHF.

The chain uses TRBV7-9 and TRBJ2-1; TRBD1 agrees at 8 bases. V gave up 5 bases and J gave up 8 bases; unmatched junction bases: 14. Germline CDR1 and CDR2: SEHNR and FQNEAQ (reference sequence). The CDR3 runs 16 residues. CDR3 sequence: CASSPTPDRELDEQFF. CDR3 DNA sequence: TGTGCCAGCAGCCCAACCCCGGACAGGGAGTTGGATGAGCAGTTCTTC. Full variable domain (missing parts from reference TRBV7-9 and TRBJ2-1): DTGVSQNPRHKITKRGQNVTFRCDPISEHNRLYWYRQTLGQGPEFLTYFQNEAQLEKSRLLSDRFSAERPKGSFSTLEIQRTEQGDSAMYLCASSPTPDRELDEQFFGPGTRLTVL.

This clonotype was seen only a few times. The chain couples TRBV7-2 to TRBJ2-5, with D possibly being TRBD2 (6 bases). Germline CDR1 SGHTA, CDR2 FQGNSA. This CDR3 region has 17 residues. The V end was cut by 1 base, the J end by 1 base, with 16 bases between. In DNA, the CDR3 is TGTGCCAGCAGCTTAGACCCAAGAGTAGCGGCCCAAGAGACCCAGTACTTC. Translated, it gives CASSLDPRVAAQETQYF.

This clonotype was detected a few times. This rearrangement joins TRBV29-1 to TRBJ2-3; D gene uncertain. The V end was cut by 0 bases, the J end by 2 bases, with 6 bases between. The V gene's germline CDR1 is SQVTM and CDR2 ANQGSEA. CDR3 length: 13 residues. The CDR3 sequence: CSVEESPTDTQYF. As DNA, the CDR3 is TGCAGCGTTGAAGAGTCCCCCACAGATACGCAGTATTTT.

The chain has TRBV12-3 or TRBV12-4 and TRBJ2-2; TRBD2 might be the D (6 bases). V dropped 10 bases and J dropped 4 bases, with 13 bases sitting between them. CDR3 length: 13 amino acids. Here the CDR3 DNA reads TGTGCCACAAACCCCGGGGGCACCGGGGAGCTGTTTTTT. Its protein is CATNPGGTGELFF.

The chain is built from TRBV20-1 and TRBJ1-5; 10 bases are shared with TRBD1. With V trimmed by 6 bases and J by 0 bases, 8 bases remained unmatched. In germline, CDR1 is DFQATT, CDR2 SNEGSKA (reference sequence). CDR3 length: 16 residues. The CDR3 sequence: CSASRDRGYSNQPQHF. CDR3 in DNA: TGCAGTGCCAGTAGGGACAGGGGTTATAGCAATCAGCCCCAGCATTTT.

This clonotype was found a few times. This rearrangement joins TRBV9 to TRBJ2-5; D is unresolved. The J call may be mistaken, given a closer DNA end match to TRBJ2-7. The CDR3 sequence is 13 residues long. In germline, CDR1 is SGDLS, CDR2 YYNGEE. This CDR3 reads CASSDGDGYEQYF. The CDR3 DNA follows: TGTGCCAGCAGCGATGGGGATGGCTACGAGCAGTACTTC.

The CDR3 region is CASSLTLAGYYGYTF. In DNA form, the CDR3 reads TGCGCCAGCAGCCTAACGCTGGCGGGGTACTATGGCTACACCTTC. The chain recombines TRBV4-3 with TRBJ1-2; D remains ambiguous. Trimming removed 4 bases at V and 3 bases at J, with 15 bases between. The CDR3 loop spans 15 amino acids. In germline, CDR1 is LGHNA, CDR2 YSLEER.

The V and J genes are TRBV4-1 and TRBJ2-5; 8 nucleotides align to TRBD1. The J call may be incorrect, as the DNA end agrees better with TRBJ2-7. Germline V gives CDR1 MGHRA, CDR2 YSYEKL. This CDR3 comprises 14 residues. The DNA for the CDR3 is TGCGCCAGCAGCCATCCGGACAGGGCCCACGAGCAGTACTTC. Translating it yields CASSHPDRAHEQYF.

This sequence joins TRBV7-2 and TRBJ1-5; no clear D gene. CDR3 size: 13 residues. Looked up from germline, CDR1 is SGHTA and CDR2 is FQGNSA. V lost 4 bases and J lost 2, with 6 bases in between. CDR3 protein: CASSSEGNQPQHF. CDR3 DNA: TGTGCCAGCAGCTCCGAGGGCAATCAGCCCCAGCATTTT.

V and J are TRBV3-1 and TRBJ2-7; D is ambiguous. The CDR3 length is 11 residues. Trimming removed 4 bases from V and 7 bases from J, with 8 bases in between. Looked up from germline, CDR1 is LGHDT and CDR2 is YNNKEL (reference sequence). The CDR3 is CASSLRWEQYF. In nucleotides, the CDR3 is TGTGCCAGCAGCCTACGGTGGGAGCAGTACTTC.